What follows is one TCR beta chain and its context. TCR beta CDR3 sequences were amplified from RNA transcripts. The study used the HTBI primer set for a first-round RT-PCR of the TCR CDR3. TCRdb redid the calling of the multiplex PCR reads with MiXCR, one entry per CDR3 protein. This table has 380,000 or so distinct CDR3 sequences, about 13% appearing once. The CDR3 contains 16 residues. Trimming shortened V by 1 base and J by 5 bases, and 17 bases separated the two germline ends. Germline V gives CDR1 SEHNR, CDR2 FQNEAQ (reference sequence). This record comes from a study of T cells in Graves' hyperthyroidism and ophthalmopathy.

The sample was blood. The receptor was derived from a man aged 30 to 39 with Graves' hyperthyroidism that later progressed to Graves' ophthalmopathy. The V and J genes are TRBV7-9 and TRBJ1-1, with D perhaps matching TRBD1 (6 bases). DNA of the CDR3: TGTGCCAGCAGCTTAGAGGTTCGGGGGGCGGAAACTGAAGCTTTCTTT. As protein: CASSLEVRGAETEAFF.